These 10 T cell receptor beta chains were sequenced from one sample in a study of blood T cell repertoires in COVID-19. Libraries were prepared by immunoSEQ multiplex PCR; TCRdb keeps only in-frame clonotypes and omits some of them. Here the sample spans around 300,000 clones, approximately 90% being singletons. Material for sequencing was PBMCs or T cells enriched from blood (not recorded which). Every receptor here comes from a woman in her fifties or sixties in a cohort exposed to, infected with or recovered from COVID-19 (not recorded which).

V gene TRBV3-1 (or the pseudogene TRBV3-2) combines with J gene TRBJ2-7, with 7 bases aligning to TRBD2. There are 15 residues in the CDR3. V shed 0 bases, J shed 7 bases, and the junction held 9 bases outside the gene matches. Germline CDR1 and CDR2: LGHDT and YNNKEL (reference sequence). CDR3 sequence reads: CASSQDGRGVGEQYF. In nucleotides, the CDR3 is TGTGCCAGCAGCCAAGATGGACGGGGGGTTGGTGAGCAGTACTTC.

The CDR3 nucleotides are TGTGCCACCAGTGACTCGGGACTAGCGGGACACAATGAGCAGTTCTTC. It encodes CATSDSGLAGHNEQFF. The chain recombines TRBV24-1 with TRBJ2-1, with 13 positions matching TRBD2. In germline, CDR1 is KGHDR, CDR2 SFDVKD. With V trimmed by 4 bases and J by 5 bases, 4 bases remained unmatched. This CDR3 has 16 amino acids.

CDR3 DNA sequence: TGTGCCAGCTCACCAAGAGCCGGGTACGGGGAGACCCAGTACTTC. This translates into CASSPRAGYGETQYF. The chain uses TRBV18 and TRBJ2-5, with D hard to call. Trimming left V 2 bases short and J 5 bases short, with 15 bases between. Looked up from germline, CDR1 is KGHSH and CDR2 is LQKENI. The CDR3 extends over 15 amino acids.

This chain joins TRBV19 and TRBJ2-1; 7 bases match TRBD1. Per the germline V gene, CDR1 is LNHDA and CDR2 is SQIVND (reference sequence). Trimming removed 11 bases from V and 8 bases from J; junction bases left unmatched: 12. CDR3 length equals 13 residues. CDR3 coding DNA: TGTGCCTTACAGGGGCCCCCCGGGGATGAGCAGTTCTTC. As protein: CALQGPPGDEQFF.

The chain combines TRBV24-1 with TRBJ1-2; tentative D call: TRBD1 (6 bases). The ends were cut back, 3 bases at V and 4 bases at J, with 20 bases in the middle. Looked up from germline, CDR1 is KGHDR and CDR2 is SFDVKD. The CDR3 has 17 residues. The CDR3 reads CATSDPNSPTGSYGYTF. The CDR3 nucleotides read TGTGCCACCAGTGATCCCAACAGCCCGACAGGTTCCTATGGCTACACCTTC.

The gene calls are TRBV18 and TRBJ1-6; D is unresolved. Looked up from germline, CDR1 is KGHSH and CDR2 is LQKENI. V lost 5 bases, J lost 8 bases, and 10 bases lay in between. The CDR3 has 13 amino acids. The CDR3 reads CASSGATDSPLHF. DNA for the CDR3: TGTGCCAGCTCAGGAGCTACCGATTCACCCCTCCACTTT. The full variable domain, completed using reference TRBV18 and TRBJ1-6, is NAGVMQNPRHLVRRRGQEARLRCSPMKGHSHVYWYRQLPEEGLKFMVYLQKENIIDESGMPKERFSAEFPKEGPSILRIQQVVRGDSAAYFCASSGATDSPLHFGNGTRLTVT.

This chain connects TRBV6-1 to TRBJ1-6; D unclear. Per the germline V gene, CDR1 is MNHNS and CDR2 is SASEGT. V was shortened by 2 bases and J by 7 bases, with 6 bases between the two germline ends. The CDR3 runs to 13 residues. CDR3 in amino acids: CASSEYENSPLHF. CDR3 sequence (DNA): TGTGCCAGCAGTGAATATGAGAATTCACCCCTCCACTTT.

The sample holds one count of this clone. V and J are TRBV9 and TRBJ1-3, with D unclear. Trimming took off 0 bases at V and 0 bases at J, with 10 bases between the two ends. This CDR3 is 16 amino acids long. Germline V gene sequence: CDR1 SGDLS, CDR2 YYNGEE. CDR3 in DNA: TGTGCCAGCAGCGTAGCGTCTGTTAACTCTGGAAACACCATATATTTT. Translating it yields CASSVASVNSGNTIYF.

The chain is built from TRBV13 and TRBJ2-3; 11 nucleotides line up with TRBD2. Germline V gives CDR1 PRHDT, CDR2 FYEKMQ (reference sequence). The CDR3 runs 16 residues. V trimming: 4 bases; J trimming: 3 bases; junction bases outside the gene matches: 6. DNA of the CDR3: TGTGCCAGCAGCTCCGATAGCGGGAGGGCTACAGATACGCAGTATTTT. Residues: CASSSDSGRATDTQYF.

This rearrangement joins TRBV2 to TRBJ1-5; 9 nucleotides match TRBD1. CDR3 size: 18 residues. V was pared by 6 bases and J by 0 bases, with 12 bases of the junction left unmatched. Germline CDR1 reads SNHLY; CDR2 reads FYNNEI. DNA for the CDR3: TGTGCCAGCAGAGGGGACAGGGAAAGTGGGTATAGCAATCAGCCCCAGCATTTT. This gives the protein CASRGDRESGYSNQPQHF.